A single sample is the source of the 25 T cell receptor beta chains below, sequenced in a study of T cell responses to AZD1222 COVID-19 vaccine. TCRdb's table, derived via immunoSEQ multiplex PCR, lists solely in-frame clones and lacks some. Seen here are about 84,000 clones, around 88% observed once, and the top ten hold 9.5% to 13%. This specimen was peripheral blood, taken 28 days after the second AZD1222 dose. These receptors all come from an adult who received the AZD1222 COVID-19 vaccine.

V gene TRBV7-8 combines with J gene TRBJ2-5, with a possible D match to TRBD1 (5 bases). The CDR3 has 13 residues. The germline V and J ends were trimmed by 3 bases and 6 bases, with 11 bases remaining between them. Per the germline V gene, CDR1 is SGHVS and CDR2 is FQNEAQ. The CDR3 bases are TGTGCCAGCAGCTTCCCTCAGGGAAAGACCCAGTACTTC. Translating gives CASSFPQGKTQYF.

This chain uses TRBV7-9 with TRBJ1-1, with D uncertain. From germline, CDR1 is SEHNR and CDR2 FQNEAQ (reference sequence). The CDR3 loop spans 12 amino acids. V lost 10 bases to trimming and J lost 3 bases, with 12 bases between them. The CDR3 reads CATRWADTEAFF. The CDR3 bases are TGTGCCACGAGGTGGGCAGACACTGAAGCTTTCTTT.

This rearrangement joins TRBV21-1 to TRBJ2-7; the table names TRBD2, a call not compared with the DNA. TRBV21-1 is flagged as a pseudogene. The CDR3 consists of 14 residues. The chain's CDR3 is CASSKGARNYEQYF. DNA for the CDR3: TGTGCCAGCAGCAAAGGCGCTCGTAACTACGAGCAGTACTTC.

The V call is TRBV21-1, the J call TRBJ2-3; the D call TRBD2 from the table was never checked on the DNA. TRBV21-1 is an annotated pseudogene. The CDR3 consists of 17 residues. This CDR3 reads CASAPGLAGGSTDTQYF. The CDR3 DNA is TGTGCCAGCGCCCCGGGACTAGCGGGGGGGAGCACAGATACGCAGTATTTT.

V is TRBV7-8 and J is TRBJ1-3, with 9 positions matching TRBD1. Germline CDR1 is SGHVS and CDR2 is FQNEAQ. The CDR3 loop spans 13 amino acids. Trimming took 5 bases from V and 9 from J; bases not matched to a gene: 5. This CDR3 is CASSGQGYSTIYF. CDR3 DNA: TGTGCCAGCAGCGGACAGGGGTATTCCACCATATATTTT.

The chain carries TRBV28 and TRBJ2-7, with D unclear. The CDR3 consists of 13 residues. Deletions cut 3 bases from V and 3 bases from J, with 9 bases between. The V gene's germline CDR1 is MDHEN and CDR2 SYDVKM. DNA for the CDR3: TGTGCCAGCAGTTTGGTCGGTTACTACGAGCAGTACTTC. Its protein is CASSLVGYYEQYF.

V and J are TRBV7-2 and TRBJ2-5, with TRBD2 identical over 12 bases. The CDR3 loop spans 15 amino acids. V was clipped by 7 bases and J by 2 bases; unmatched bases: 5. Germline lookup yields CDR1 SGHTA and CDR2 FQGNSA. In nucleotides, the CDR3 is TGTGCCAGCACCTCGACTAGCGGGGGACAAGAGACCCAGTACTTC. This codes for CASTSTSGGQETQYF.

This clone appeared a few times. The V call is TRBV5-1, the J call TRBJ1-6; TRBD1 agrees at 9 bases. This CDR3 spans 16 amino acids. Germline V gene sequence: CDR1 SGHRS, CDR2 YFSETQ. Trimming at V came to 4 bases and at J to 9 bases, leaving 11 bases not matched to a gene. As DNA, the CDR3 is TGCGCCAGCAGCCGATTCTCCCGGGACAGGGCTTCACCCCTCCACTTT. This codes for CASSRFSRDRASPLHF. The full variable domain, with the rest looked up from reference TRBV5-1 and TRBJ1-6, is KAGVTQTPRYLIKTRGQQVTLSCSPISGHRSVSWYQQTPGQGLQFLFEYFSETQRNKGNFPGRFSGRQFSNSRSEMNVSTLELGDSALYLCASSRFSRDRASPLHFGNGTRLTVT.

This chain connects TRBV5-4 to TRBJ2-2; TRBD2 aligns across 15 bases. This CDR3 contains 17 residues. Trimming removed 3 bases from V and 3 bases from J; junction bases left unmatched: 3. Germline V CDR1 and CDR2: SGHNT, YYREEE (reference sequence). CDR3 amino acids: CASSWTSGGADTGELFF. Written as DNA, the CDR3 is TGTGCCAGCAGCTGGACTAGCGGGGGGGCCGACACCGGGGAGCTGTTTTTT. The full variable domain, rest sourced from reference TRBV5-4 and TRBJ2-2, is ETGVTQSPTHLIKTRGQQVTLRCSSQSGHNTVSWYQQALGQGPQFIFQYYREEENGRGNFPPRFSGLQFPNYSSELNVNALELDDSALYLCASSWTSGGADTGELFFGEGSRLTVL.

The chain uses TRBV19 and TRBJ1-2, with TRBD1 as a possible D gene (5 bases). Germline assignment: CDR1 LNHDA and CDR2 SQIVND (reference sequence). Trimming took off 7 bases at V and 4 bases at J, with 13 bases between the two ends. This CDR3 spans 13 amino acids. CDR3 in amino acids: CASNRDHRYGYTF. In DNA, the CDR3 is TGTGCCAGTAACCGGGACCATCGCTATGGCTACACCTTC.

In its sample, this clone was seen a few times. This chain links TRBV6-5 with TRBJ1-1; D remains ambiguous. Trimming shortened V by 6 bases and J by 2 bases, and 10 bases separated the two germline ends. The CDR3 has 13 amino acids. In germline, CDR1 is MNHEY, CDR2 SVGAGI. CDR3 sequence (DNA): TGTGCCAGCAGGAACCTTATTAACACTGAAGCTTTCTTT. It translates to CASRNLINTEAFF.

The chain combines TRBV7-9 with TRBJ2-7; the match to TRBD1 covers 10 bases. The ends lost 4 bases at V and 7 bases at J; junction bases unmatched: 7. Germline loops: CDR1 SEHNR, CDR2 FQNEAQ (reference sequence). The CDR3 spans 14 residues. The CDR3 region is CASSSKGQGLEQYF. CDR3 nucleotide sequence: TGTGCCAGCAGCTCTAAGGGACAGGGGTTGGAGCAGTACTTC.

The J gene is TRBJ2-3, the V gene TRBV5-6; D remains ambiguous. Trimming cost V 1 base and J 4 bases, with 4 bases left between them. The CDR3 extends over 12 amino acids. Germline assignment: CDR1 SGHDT and CDR2 YYEEEE. The CDR3 DNA follows: TGTGCCAGCAGCTTGAAATCAGATACGCAGTATTTT. It codes for CASSLKSDTQYF.

V gene TRBV2 combines with J gene TRBJ2-3; 8 positions match TRBD2. After removal of 8 bases from V and 9 bases from J, the junction contained 7 bases not matched to a gene. This CDR3 is 12 amino acids long. Germline CDR1 and CDR2: SNHLY and FYNNEI. CDR3 nucleotide sequence: TGTGCCAGCGAAACGGGGGGGGACACGCAGTATTTT. Translation: CASETGGDTQYF.

The CDR3 here is CASNPGRGAYEQYF. For the CDR3, the DNA is TGTGCCAGTAACCCGGGGAGGGGGGCCTACGAGCAGTACTTC. The V call is TRBV19, the J call TRBJ2-7, with a tentative D call TRBD2 (7 bases). The V gene lost 7 bases and the J gene lost 2 bases, with 15 bases spanning the gap. This CDR3 spans 14 amino acids. Germline V gene lookup returns CDR1 LNHDA and CDR2 SQIVND (reference sequence).

V and J are TRBV19 and TRBJ2-2; 7 bases align to TRBD1. CDR1 is LNHDA, CDR2 SQIVND, per germline (reference sequence). The CDR3 totals 16 residues. After removal of 5 bases from V and 0 bases from J, the junction contained 6 bases not matched to a gene. CDR3: CASSPFGTANTGELFF. CDR3 sequence (DNA): TGTGCCAGTAGTCCCTTCGGGACAGCGAACACCGGGGAGCTGTTTTTT.

The chain carries TRBV18 and TRBJ2-1; D perhaps matches TRBD1 (6 bases). The CDR3 contains 14 residues. V was shortened by 1 base and J by 3 bases, with 7 bases between the two germline ends. The germline gives CDR1 KGHSH, CDR2 LQKENI. The DNA for the CDR3 is TGTGCCAGCTCACCACGGGGGCTCTACAATGAGCAGTTCTTC. Translating it yields CASSPRGLYNEQFF.

In DNA form, the CDR3 reads TGTGCCAGCAGTTACGTTAACACTGAAGCTTTCTTT. It codes for CASSYVNTEAFF. This chain connects TRBV6-2 or TRBV6-3 to TRBJ1-1; D uncertain. The CDR3 consists of 12 residues. Germline V gene sequence: CDR1 MNHEY, CDR2 SVGEGT. V lost 2 bases and J lost 2, with 3 bases in between.

This chain joins TRBV7-2 and TRBJ1-1; D gene unclear. Germline CDR1 and CDR2: SGHTA and FQGNSA. This CDR3 is 15 amino acids long. Trimming removed 4 bases from V and 5 bases from J, with 17 bases in between. CDR3 in DNA: TGTGCCAGCAGCTCGGTTCTTAATGGAGTTACTGAAGCTTTCTTT. It yields the protein CASSSVLNGVTEAFF.

The chain is built from TRBV9 and TRBJ2-3; D perhaps matches TRBD2 (5 bases). Germline V CDR1 and CDR2: SGDLS, YYNGEE. V was cut by 0 bases and J by 6 bases, with 11 bases left in between. There are 14 residues in the CDR3. CDR3 nucleotides: TGTGCCAGCAGCGTAGCTCGGGGTATCGATACGCAGTATTTT. It codes for CASSVARGIDTQYF.

This chain connects TRBV3-1 (or the pseudogene TRBV3-2) to TRBJ1-5; unclear D gene. This CDR3 region has 14 residues. Germline CDR1 and CDR2: LGHDT and YNNKEL (reference sequence). V was cut by 2 bases and J by 6 bases, with 11 bases left in between. Here the CDR3 reads CASSQRKAGQPQHF. The CDR3 DNA is TGTGCCAGCAGCCAACGCAAGGCAGGTCAGCCCCAGCATTTT.

CDR3 DNA sequence: TGTGCCAGCAGTGAGCGGGCATATAGCAATCAGCCCCAGCATTTT. This codes for CASSERAYSNQPQHF. The V gene is TRBV2, the J gene TRBJ1-5; D is undetermined. The germline V gene encodes CDR1 SNHLY and CDR2 FYNNEI. Trimming took 3 bases from V and 0 from J, leaving 9 bases between them. The length of the CDR3 is 15 residues.

The chain employs TRBV4-1 and TRBJ2-2; 11 bases are a match to TRBD2. Per germline, CDR1 MGHRA and CDR2 YSYEKL. Unmatched junction bases numbered 4, after V lost 0 bases and J lost 1 base. This CDR3 has 18 amino acids. The CDR3 spells CASSQDMTSGENTGELFF. In nucleotides, the CDR3 is TGCGCCAGCAGCCAAGATATGACTAGCGGGGAGAACACCGGGGAGCTGTTTTTT.

The chain recombines TRBV23-1 with TRBJ1-2; D perhaps matches TRBD1 (6 bases). TRBV23-1 is an open reading frame, and its role is uncertain. The CDR3 covers 13 residues. V was shortened by 8 bases and J by 8 bases, with 18 bases between the two germline ends. CDR3 nucleotide sequence: TGCGCCAGCCATTCGGGGGGCGCTGGGGGCTACACCTTC. Amino acid sequence: CASHSGGAGGYTF.

The CDR3 loop reads CASSLGTEYGYTF. In nucleotides, the CDR3 is TGCGCCAGCAGCTTAGGGACGGAGTATGGCTACACCTTC. The genes are TRBV5-1 and TRBJ1-2; D might be TRBD1 (5 bases). V was trimmed by 2 bases and J by 5 bases, leaving 10 bases between them. Germline values: CDR1 SGHRS, CDR2 YFSETQ. The CDR3 is 13 residues long.